Listed below are T cell receptor beta chains from one sample, sequenced in a study of monozygotic twins with inflammatory bowel disease. With the 5' RACE reads reprocessed, TCRdb shows one record per CDR3 protein and no DNA. The sample includes about 160,000 distinct CDR3 sequences. Source material: blood. These receptors were obtained from a human donor with ulcerative colitis or Crohn's disease, or a healthy co-twin of an affected twin (not recorded which). CDR3s include the opening cysteine and the closing phenylalanine or tryptophan.

TRBV11-3	TRBJ2-1	CASSPLSGGSDEQFF
TRBV7-9	TRBJ2-7	CASSQPRQGGYEQYF
TRBV10-1	TRBJ2-7	CASTVPLTGIGAYEQYF
TRBV19	TRBJ1-5	CASGASYSNQPQHF
TRBV7-2	TRBJ1-5	CASSRTGRWDQPQHF
TRBV12-3/TRBV12-4	TRBJ2-1	CASSARLAGVSYNEQFF
TRBV28	TRBJ1-5	CASRPLHKGQGPQHF
TRBV5-1	TRBJ2-1	CASSTGTSGYNEQFF
TRBV6-1	TRBJ2-1	CASSRLGANSYNEQFF
TRBV5-4	TRBJ1-1	CASSLADRVTF
TRBV12-3/TRBV12-4	TRBJ1-5	CASTTWGGGNQPQHF
TRBV5-1	TRBJ2-1	CASSLEGADSIEQFF
TRBV20-1	TRBJ2-1	CSASRQGAYNEQFF
TRBV6-1	TRBJ1-5	CASSAPGQGWFSDQPQHF
TRBV15	TRBJ1-5	CATSRYDREGQPQHF
TRBV12-3/TRBV12-4	TRBJ1-1	CASSLNEGTEAFF
TRBV19	TRBJ1-2	CATSPGIYGYTF
TRBV5-1	TRBJ1-5	CASSLGQGPGQPQHF
TRBV28	TRBJ1-5	CASSLGDFNQPQHF
TRBV9	TRBJ2-7	CASSPTTGEGNEQYF
TRBV5-1	TRBJ2-3	CASSSVAGLLTDTRYF
TRBV14	TRBJ1-4	CASSQVRDAFGGNEKLFF
TRBV7-3	TRBJ2-1	CASSLSGSNYNEQFF
TRBV28	TRBJ1-2	CASSLTVDRGHYGYTF
TRBV4-1	TRBJ2-1	CASSQWVEHEQFF
TRBV4-3	TRBJ2-7	CASSPSSDIGGSTNYEQYF
TRBV7-3	TRBJ2-2	CASSPGRSAWELFF
TRBV6-4	TRBJ2-4	CASKKTVTAEGLRGNIQYF
TRBV28	TRBJ2-1	CASSLRGRARFF
TRBV15	TRBJ1-4	CATSSNNEKLFF
TRBV12-3/TRBV12-4	TRBJ1-4	CASARGTREKLFF
TRBV5-5	TRBJ1-5	CASSLDWVNQPQHF
TRBV7-9	TRBJ1-1	CASSLGGATEAFF
TRBV5-4	TRBJ2-2	CASSSGLAGDSGELFF
TRBV9	TRBJ2-7	CASSVGGRGGYEQYF
TRBV19	TRBJ1-2	CASSLGRNNYGYTF
TRBV3-1	TRBJ1-6	CASSQVKGRSPLHF
TRBV7-2	TRBJ1-3	CASSLVGAAGNTIYF
TRBV20-1	TRBJ2-3	CSASRLAGEKEDTQYF
TRBV5-1	TRBJ2-3	CASSGRQGVWDTQYF
TRBV12-3/TRBV12-4	TRBJ1-1	CASSLSGRTYTEAFF
TRBV12-3/TRBV12-4	TRBJ2-7	CASSLGDGNYEQYF
TRBV29-1	TRBJ2-1	CSVEDRGGRPPYNEQFF
TRBV19	TRBJ2-2	CASSIVPGELFF
TRBV5-1	TRBJ2-3	CASSFEGATQYF
TRBV7-8	TRBJ2-5	CASSLAQVSMDQETQYF
TRBV5-1	TRBJ2-6	CASSLEPGRGFASGANVLTF
TRBV5-4	TRBJ2-1	CASSPTGGPSNEQFF
TRBV7-9	TRBJ1-1	CASSLSGFEAFF
TRBV7-8	TRBJ2-5	CASSLERSIAGQETQYF